A selection of T cell receptor beta chains follows, all from one sample in a study of blood T cell repertoires in COVID-19. The data were produced by immunoSEQ multiplex PCR, yet TCRdb's version contains in-frame clones alone and is incomplete. The top ten clones hold around 9.2% of a sample with around 250,000 clones, about 80% of them seen once. The sequenced sample was peripheral blood. The receptor source for this set is a human donor in a cohort sampled during active COVID-19. Each CDR3 is given with its conserved first and last residue. A D gene is named only where the DNA matches it firmly. Clone size appears in some rows only: once, few, many, or a class for an expanded clone.

D,J,V,size,CDR3,DNA
.,TRBJ2-3,TRBV5-1,.,CASSLLLDTQYF,TGCGCCAGCAGCCTCCTCTTGGATACGCAGTATTTT
.,TRBJ2-1,TRBV7-6,.,CASSQGGVTSYNEQFF,TGTGCCAGCAGCCAAGGAGGTGTAACCTCCTACAATGAGCAGTTCTTC
.,TRBJ1-1,TRBV2,.,CASRGGGKFTEAFF,TGTGCCAGCCGCGGGGGGGGCAAGTTCACTGAAGCTTTCTTT
.,TRBJ1-2,TRBV11-2,.,CASSLGGFLSDGYTF,TGTGCCAGCAGCTTAGGAGGCTTTTTAAGCGATGGCTACACCTTC
TRBD2,TRBJ2-7,TRBV20-1,.,CSASRRRGRPLSYEQYF,TGCAGTGCTAGTCGGCGCCGCGGGAGACCCCTCTCCTACGAGCAGTACTTC
.,TRBJ1-6,TRBV6-4,.,CASRAGGTNNSPLHF,TGTGCCAGCAGGGCCGGGGGTACGAATAATTCACCCCTCCACTTT
TRBD2,TRBJ2-1,TRBV7-9,.,CASSLAGTMNNEQFF,TGTGCCAGCAGCTTAGCGGGGACTATGAACAATGAGCAGTTCTTC
TRBD2,TRBJ2-7,TRBV11-2,.,CASSLGGGSRYEQYF,TGTGCCAGCAGCTTAGGGGGGGGAAGCCGCTACGAGCAGTACTTC
TRBD1,TRBJ1-3,TRBV10-3,.,CAIRGTGGAGNTIYF,TGTGCCATCAGGGGGACAGGGGGAGCTGGAAACACCATATATTTT
.,TRBJ1-1,TRBV19,.,CASRTQQHTEAFF,TGTGCCAGTAGGACTCAGCAGCACACTGAAGCTTTCTTT
.,TRBJ2-4,TRBV29-1,few,CSVEGYEGNIQYF,TGCAGCGTTGAAGGGTATGAGGGAAACATTCAGTACTTC
TRBD2,TRBJ2-5,TRBV7-7,.,CASSQLAGGGETQYF,TGTGCTAGCAGCCAACTAGCGGGGGGCGGGGAGACCCAGTACTTC
.,TRBJ1-5,TRBV6-2/TRBV6-3,.,CASSYRGYSNQPQHF,TGTGCCAGCAGTTACAGGGGATATAGCAATCAGCCCCAGCATTTT
TRBD1,TRBJ2-3,TRBV24-1,.,CATSGRGTGLSDTQYF,TGTGCCACCAGTGGCCGAGGGACAGGGTTATCAGATACGCAGTATTTT
.,TRBJ1-3,TRBV11-1,.,CASMGQDSGNTIYF,TGTGCCAGCATGGGCCAGGACTCTGGAAACACCATATATTTT
.,TRBJ2-1,TRBV2,once,CASSEERASYNEQFF,TGTGCCAGCAGTGAAGAGCGGGCCTCCTACAATGAGCAGTTCTTC
TRBD1,TRBJ1-5,TRBV6-1,.,CASSEALGQGGQHF,TGTGCCAGCAGTGAAGCGCTCGGACAGGGAGGGCAGCATTTT
TRBD1,TRBJ2-3,TRBV4-1,.,CASSQYTGGTDTQYF,TGCGCCAGCAGCCAATACACAGGGGGCACAGATACGCAGTATTTT
.,TRBJ2-1,TRBV9,.,CASSALDIRPEQFF,TGTGCCAGCAGCGCTTTAGACATTCGCCCCGAGCAGTTCTTC
.,TRBJ1-4,TRBV5-4,.,CASSHDSNEKLFF,TGTGCCAGCAGCCACGACTCTAATGAAAAACTGTTTTTT
TRBD1,TRBJ2-7,TRBV10-3,few,CAISKQTGGQAYEQYF,TGTGCCATCAGTAAACAGACAGGGGGCCAGGCCTACGAGCAGTACTTC
.,TRBJ1-5,TRBV6-5,.,CASSYSDRGGQPQHF,TGTGCCAGCAGTTACTCGGACAGAGGCGGTCAGCCCCAGCATTTT
TRBD1,TRBJ1-2,TRBV2,.,CASRLQGAYGYTF,TGTGCCAGCAGGCTACAGGGGGCGTATGGCTACACCTTC
.,TRBJ1-1,TRBV5-5,.,CASSFDIMNTEAFF,TGTGCCAGCAGCTTCGACATTATGAACACTGAAGCTTTCTTT
TRBD1,TRBJ1-6,TRBV7-2,.,CASSSGPTGTPLHF,TGTGCCAGCAGCTCAGGCCCGACAGGGACACCCCTCCACTTT
.,TRBJ1-3,TRBV3-1/TRBV3-2,.,CASAPGSGNTIYF,TGTGCCAGCGCCCCGGGGTCTGGAAACACCATATATTTT
.,TRBJ1-4,TRBV7-2,.,CASSSQGATNEKLFF,TGTGCCAGCAGCTCCCAGGGTGCAACTAATGAAAAACTGTTTTTT
.,TRBJ2-5,TRBV2,.,CASSARGSGAQETQYF,TGTGCCAGCAGTGCTCGGGGGTCCGGAGCCCAAGAGACCCAGTACTTC
.,TRBJ1-1,TRBV7-9,.,CASRTQENTEAFF,TGTGCCAGCAGAACTCAGGAGAACACTGAAGCTTTCTTT
.,TRBJ2-1,TRBV7-9,.,CASSPETGGVMNEQFF,TGTGCCAGCAGCCCCGAAACAGGGGGGGTTATGAATGAGCAGTTCTTC
TRBD1,TRBJ1-1,TRBV4-2,.,CATSITGDTEAFF,TGTGCCACCTCCATAACAGGGGATACTGAAGCTTTCTTT
TRBD1,TRBJ1-2,TRBV29-1,.,CSVEEFWARGFGYGYTF,TGCAGCGTTGAAGAGTTTTGGGCCAGGGGGTTCGGCTATGGCTACACCTTC
TRBD2,TRBJ2-7,TRBV2,.,CASSLLAKEGEQYF,TGTGCCAGCAGTTTACTAGCGAAAGAGGGCGAGCAGTACTTC
TRBD1,TRBJ2-3,TRBV5-1,once,CASSLGGTGTTTDTQYF,TGCGCCAGCAGCTTGGGGGGGACAGGGACCACCACAGATACGCAGTATTTT
.,TRBJ2-3,TRBV24-1,.,CATSDFTLTGETQYF,TGTGCCACCAGTGATTTCACCTTAACGGGGGAAACGCAGTATTTT
.,TRBJ2-5,TRBV28,.,CASRDEGAGETQYF,TGTGCCAGCAGGGACGAGGGGGCGGGGGAGACCCAGTACTTC
.,TRBJ2-6,TRBV6-2/TRBV6-3,.,CASSYSNPGSPGANVLTF,TGTGCCAGCAGTTACTCGAATCCAGGCAGTCCTGGGGCCAACGTCCTGACTTTC
.,TRBJ2-2,TRBV7-6,.,CASSLGAAPNTGELFF,TGTGCCAGCAGCTTAGGGGCAGCACCGAACACCGGGGAGCTGTTTTTT
.,TRBJ1-2,TRBV7-2,.,CASSSHMNYGYTF,TGTGCCAGCAGCTCCCACATGAACTATGGCTACACCTTC
TRBD2,TRBJ2-7,TRBV5-8,.,CASSFVELAGSSYEQYF,TGTGCCAGCAGCTTTGTAGAACTAGCGGGGTCTTCCTACGAGCAGTACTTC
TRBD1,TRBJ1-2,TRBV6-6,.,CASSHRDRGYGYTF,TGTGCCAGCAGCCACCGGGACAGGGGCTATGGCTACACCTTC
TRBD1,TRBJ2-5,TRBV29-1,.,CSSDRGLGETQYF,TGCAGCTCGGACAGGGGGCTGGGAGAGACCCAGTACTTC
TRBD2,TRBJ2-5,TRBV2,.,CASQRTSGPQETQYF,TGTGCCAGCCAACGGACTAGCGGCCCCCAAGAGACCCAGTACTTC